This TCR beta chain is drawn from a study of cytomegalovirus exposure and HLA in healthy donors. About the research overall: A preliminary data release comprised 80 million to 95 million unique TCRs obtained from HLA-typed donors.

Study-level findings and limits: TCR beta chains numbering some 160 were designated cytomegalovirus-associated. In a later analysis, V- and J-gene trimming of beta chains associated with a DCLRE1C missense variant, replicated independently.

This clone has only a few counts. Antigen specificity is unknown. V gave up 2 bases and J gave up 8 bases, with 9 bases separating them. Germline CDR1 is MGHRA and CDR2 is YSYEKL. The CDR3 is made up of 13 amino acids. With 60 Vbeta and 13 Jbeta primers, the PCR was carried out. The authors' processing: Per a later analysis, the number of unique TCR beta chains was around 80 million, of which 9 million to 12 million were shared. Sequenced by immunoSEQ multiplex PCR; TCRdb stores in-frame clones only, minus some. Clone size and the V and J calls come from that table; the DNA yielded D and trimming. Of 60,000 to 70,000 clones in the sample, about four fifths were seen once.

The chain is built from TRBV4-1 and TRBJ2-2; perhaps TRBD1 as D (5 bases). The specimen sequenced was PBMCs. This TCR was recovered from a woman aged 25 to 45 in good health and CMV-seronegative. The CDR3 loop reads CASSQSTEGELFF. CDR3 bases: TGCGCCAGCAGCCAATCGACAGAGGGGGAGCTGTTTTTT.